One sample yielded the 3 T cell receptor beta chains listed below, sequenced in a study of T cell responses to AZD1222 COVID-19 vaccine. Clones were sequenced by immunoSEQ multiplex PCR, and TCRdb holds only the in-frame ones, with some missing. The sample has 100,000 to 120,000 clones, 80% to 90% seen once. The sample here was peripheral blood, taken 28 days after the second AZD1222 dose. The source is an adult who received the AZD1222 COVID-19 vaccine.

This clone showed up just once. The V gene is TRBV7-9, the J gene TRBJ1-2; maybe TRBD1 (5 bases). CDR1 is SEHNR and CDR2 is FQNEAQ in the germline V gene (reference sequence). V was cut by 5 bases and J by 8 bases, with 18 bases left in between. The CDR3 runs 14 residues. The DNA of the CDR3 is TGTGCCAGCAGCCCCCGGGACCTCAACAGGGGCTACACCTTC. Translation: CASSPRDLNRGYTF.

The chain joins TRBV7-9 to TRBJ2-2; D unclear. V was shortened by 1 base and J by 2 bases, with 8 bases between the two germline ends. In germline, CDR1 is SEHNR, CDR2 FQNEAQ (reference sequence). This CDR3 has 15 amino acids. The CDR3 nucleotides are TGTGCCAGCAGCTTAGGGCAGAGAAACACCGGGGAGCTGTTTTTT. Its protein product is CASSLGQRNTGELFF.

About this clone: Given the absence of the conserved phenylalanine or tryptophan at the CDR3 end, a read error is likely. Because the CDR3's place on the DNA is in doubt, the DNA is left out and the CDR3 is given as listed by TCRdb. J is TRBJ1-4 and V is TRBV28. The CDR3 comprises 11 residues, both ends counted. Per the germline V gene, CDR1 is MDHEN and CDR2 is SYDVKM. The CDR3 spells CASSLIWGGVK.